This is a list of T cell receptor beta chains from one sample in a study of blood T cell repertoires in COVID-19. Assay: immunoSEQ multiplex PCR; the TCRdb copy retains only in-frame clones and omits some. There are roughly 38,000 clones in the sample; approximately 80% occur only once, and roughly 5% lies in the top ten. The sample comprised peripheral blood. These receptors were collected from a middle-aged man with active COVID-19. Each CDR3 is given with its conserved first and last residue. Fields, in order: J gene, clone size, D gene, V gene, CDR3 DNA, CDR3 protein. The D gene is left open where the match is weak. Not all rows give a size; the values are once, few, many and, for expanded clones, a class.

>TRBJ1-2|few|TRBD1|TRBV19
TGTGCCAGTAGTATGGGACAGGGTGATGGCTACACCTTC
CASSMGQGDGYTF
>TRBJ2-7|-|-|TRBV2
TGTGCCAGCAGTGGCCGGACAGTCTCCTACGAGCAGTACTTC
CASSGRTVSYEQYF
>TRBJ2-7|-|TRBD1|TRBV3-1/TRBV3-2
TGTGCCAGCAGCGGACCCGGACAGGGGGTATACGAGCAGTACTTC
CASSGPGQGVYEQYF
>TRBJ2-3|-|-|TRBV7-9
TGTGCCAGCTGGGGGGCAGATACGCAGTATTTT
CASWGADTQYF
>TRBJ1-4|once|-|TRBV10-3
TGTGCCATCAGCCTTGAGCGTGAAAAACTGTTTTTT
CAISLEREKLFF
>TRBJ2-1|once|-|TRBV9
TGTGCCAGCAGCGTAGCAGGCCAGGGGTCAATCAATGAGCAGTTCTTC
CASSVAGQGSINEQFF
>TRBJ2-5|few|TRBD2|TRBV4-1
TGCGCCAGCAGTCTGTACCTTGCTAGCGGCGAAGAGACCCAGTACTTC
CASSLYLASGEETQYF
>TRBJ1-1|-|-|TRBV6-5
TGTGCCAGCAGACCTCACTACAGGGACACTGAAGCTTTCTTT
CASRPHYRDTEAFF
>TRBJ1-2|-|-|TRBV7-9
TGTGCCAGCAGCCCCCGACAGGCTACTTGGTATGGCTACACCTTC
CASSPRQATWYGYTF
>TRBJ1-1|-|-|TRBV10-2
TGCGCCAGCAGTGAGTCGATGAGGGCTGAAGCTTTCTTT
CASSESMRAEAFF
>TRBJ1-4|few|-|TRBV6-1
TGTGCCAGCAGTGAACTTGTTAGAAAACTGTTTTTT
CASSELVRKLFF
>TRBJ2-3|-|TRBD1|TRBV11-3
TGTGCCAGCAGCCTCGGGACAGCAAGCACAGATACGCAGTATTTT
CASSLGTASTDTQYF
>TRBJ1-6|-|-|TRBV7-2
TGTGCCAGCAGCCCCCGCAGGGGCCATAATTCACCCCTCCACTTT
CASSPRRGHNSPLHF
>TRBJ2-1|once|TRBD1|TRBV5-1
TGCGCCAGCAGCGTAGACAGGGGAACCTACAATGAGCAGTTCTTC
CASSVDRGTYNEQFF
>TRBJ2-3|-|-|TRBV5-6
TGTGCCAGCAGCTTTCGTCGTGGGAGCGGAGATACGCAGTATTTT
CASSFRRGSGDTQYF
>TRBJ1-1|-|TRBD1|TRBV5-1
TGCGCCAGCAGCATGACAGGGATGACTGAAGCTTTCTTT
CASSMTGMTEAFF
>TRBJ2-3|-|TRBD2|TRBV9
TGTGCCAGCAGCGTAAGGGCGGGGGGAGGAGATACGCAGTATTTT
CASSVRAGGGDTQYF
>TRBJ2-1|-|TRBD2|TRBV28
TGTGCCAGCAGTGAAGCGGGGGGAGGCGGCAATGAGCAGTTCTTC
CASSEAGGGGNEQFF
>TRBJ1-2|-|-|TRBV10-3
TGTGCCATCAGCCTCCTAGACTCCCGAGGCGACTATGGCTACACCTTC
CAISLLDSRGDYGYTF
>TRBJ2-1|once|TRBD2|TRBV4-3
TGCGCCAGCAGCCTCGGACTAGCGGACTCCTACAATGAGCAGTTCTTC
CASSLGLADSYNEQFF
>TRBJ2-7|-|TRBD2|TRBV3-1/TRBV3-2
TGTGCCAGCAGTCCCACTAGCGGGTACGAGCAGTACTTC
CASSPTSGYEQYF
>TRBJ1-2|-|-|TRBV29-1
TGCAGCGCCGCCCCGGGACCGGGCTCGGGGGGGACCTTC
CSAAPGPGSGGTF